Sequencing of this T cell receptor beta chain was carried out in a study of metastatic and nonmetastatic thyroid tumors. Study-level information: Where malignant and benign thyroid patients were concerned, repertoires were compared across blood and tumor or nodule tissue. Study-wide findings and caveats: In both blood and tumor samples, TCR beta diversity was reported significantly higher for malignant than benign nodules.

Study processing details: The study took CDR3 differences across clinicopathological groups and made a distant-metastasis classifier for papillary thyroid cancer from them. TCRdb re-processed the PCR reads through MiXCR. The V and J calls and clone size are TCRdb's, not the authors'. The sample lists more than 40,000 clones; about 4% were seen once. Many counts were recorded for this clone. The antigen is not known. Germline V gene data show CDR1 as LNHNV and CDR2 as YYDKDF (reference sequence). Between the trimmed V and J ends, which lost 1 base and 0 bases, there was a span of 8 bases. CDR3 length equals 15 residues. Every patient was untreated before thyroid surgery.

What was sequenced was blood. The TCR sequence derives from a female donor with papillary thyroid cancer or a benign thyroid nodule (not recorded which). Some clones in this sample may be carry-over from other donors' samples. The chain uses TRBV15 and TRBJ2-3; the D is unclear. CDR3 coding DNA: TGTGCCACCAGCAGAGGGACCATTAGCACAGATACGCAGTATTTT. Amino acid sequence: CATSRGTISTDTQYF. Full variable domain (outside the CDR3, taken from reference TRBV15 and TRBJ2-3): DAMVIQNPRYQVTQFGKPVTLSCSQTLNHNVMYWYQQKSSQAPKLLFHYYDKDFNNEADTPDNFQSRRPNTSFCFLDIRSPGLGDTAMYLCATSRGTISTDTQYFGPGTRLTVL.